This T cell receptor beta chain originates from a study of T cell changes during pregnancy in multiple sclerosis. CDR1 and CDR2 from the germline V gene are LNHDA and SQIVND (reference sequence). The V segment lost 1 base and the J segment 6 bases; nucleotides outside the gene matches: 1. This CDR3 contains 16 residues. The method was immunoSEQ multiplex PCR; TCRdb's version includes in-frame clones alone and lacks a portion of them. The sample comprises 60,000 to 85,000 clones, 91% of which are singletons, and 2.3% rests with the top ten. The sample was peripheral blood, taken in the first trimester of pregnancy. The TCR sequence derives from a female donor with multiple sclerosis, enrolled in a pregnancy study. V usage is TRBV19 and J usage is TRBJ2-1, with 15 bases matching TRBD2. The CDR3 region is CASSIAGLAGGNEQFF. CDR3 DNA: TGTGCCAGTAGTATAGCGGGACTAGCGGGAGGCAATGAGCAGTTCTTC.